This TCR beta chain was identified during a study of beta chain features in type 1 diabetes. Germline V gene sequence: CDR1 SGHNT, CDR2 YENEEA. Trimming left V 6 bases short and J 4 bases short, with 13 bases between. The length of the CDR3 is 14 residues. Expressed TCRB transcripts got sequenced, as all isolated RNA was reverse transcribed. Assay: immunoSEQ multiplex PCR; the TCRdb copy retains only in-frame clones and omits some. Counted here are 600,000 to 700,000 clones, around an eighth occurring once; the ten biggest clones make up roughly 0.11%. With respect to this clone: Its target is not known.

Whole-study findings and limits: Sampled from patients, naive, central memory and Treg TCRB repertoires appeared more similar than those sampled from healthy donors. Moderate but significant shortening of TCRB CDR3s was recorded in all four CD4+ subsets from Type 1 diabetes patients.

Cell sorting via CD45RO/CCR7/CD25/CD127/CD95/CD27 was performed to obtain CD4+ naive, central memory, regulatory and stem cell-like memory cells. The TCR was taken from a man aged 25 to 40 with type 1 diabetes. The sequenced sample consisted of naive CD4+ T cells from blood. V and J are TRBV11-3 and TRBJ2-1; the D gene could be TRBD1 or TRBD2 (5 bases each). CDR3 DNA: TGTGCCAGCAGGCCTGGGGGTCAATACAATGAGCAGTTCTTC. Residues: CASRPGGQYNEQFF.